A single sample is the source of the 9 T cell receptor beta chains below, sequenced in a study of T cell responses to AZD1222 COVID-19 vaccine. Assay used: immunoSEQ multiplex PCR; TCRdb lists only in-frame clones, some missing. Of 99,000 or so clones listed, around 90% are singletons. The sequencing here drew on peripheral blood, taken on day 0 of AZD1222 vaccination. The origin of the receptors is an adult in good health.

The gene calls are TRBV24-1 and TRBJ1-1, with D tentatively TRBD1 (5 bases). Germline V lookup: CDR1 KGHDR, CDR2 SFDVKD. V lost 5 bases and J lost 3, with 9 bases in between. The CDR3 covers 13 residues. This CDR3 is CATSVRGDTEAFF. DNA for the CDR3: TGTGCCACCAGTGTTCGAGGGGACACTGAAGCTTTCTTT.

The CDR3 bases are TGTGCCAGCACCAGGCTTGGGACTAGCGGATACAATGAGCAGTTCTTC. Its translation: CASTRLGTSGYNEQFF. The rearrangement links TRBV9 to TRBJ2-1; 11 bases map to TRBD2. The V and J ends lost 6 bases and 4 bases, in that order; junction bases with no gene match: 9. The germline gives CDR1 SGDLS, CDR2 YYNGEE. CDR3 size: 16 residues.

The V and J genes are TRBV10-3 and TRBJ1-6, with D unresolved. In germline, CDR1 is ENHRY, CDR2 SYGVKD. V was shortened by 7 bases and J by 9 bases, with 13 bases between the two germline ends. The CDR3 consists of 13 residues. DNA of the CDR3: TGTGCCATCAAGGGCGAACTGCTTTCACCCCTCCACTTT. The encoded protein is CAIKGELLSPLHF.

There are a few counts of this clone. This rearrangement joins TRBV19 to TRBJ2-3; D is possibly TRBD1 (5 bases). The V gene lost 3 bases and the J gene lost 4 bases, with 14 bases spanning the gap. Germline CDR1 and CDR2: LNHDA and SQIVND (reference sequence). The CDR3 runs to 15 residues. DNA of the CDR3: TGTGCCAGTAGTATCGAAGGTGTCAGGGCAGATACGCAGTATTTT. This codes for CASSIEGVRADTQYF.

The chain links TRBV28 to TRBJ2-7; D remains ambiguous. Deletions cut 2 bases from V and 1 base from J, with 3 bases between. Germline CDR1 reads MDHEN; CDR2 reads SYDVKM. The CDR3 runs 12 residues. The CDR3, as DNA: TGTGCCAGCAGTTTAGAGTCCTACGAGCAGTACTTC. This gives the protein CASSLESYEQYF.

The chain joins TRBV4-3 to TRBJ1-2, with D unclear. This CDR3 is 14 amino acids long. V was clipped by 1 base and J by 3 bases, with 9 bases between them. Germline values: CDR1 LGHNA, CDR2 YSLEER. In DNA, the CDR3 is TGCGCCAGCAGCCAAGGGGTTGTTGACTATGGCTACACCTTC. It encodes CASSQGVVDYGYTF.

This chain connects TRBV9 to TRBJ1-1, with a possible D match to TRBD1 (5 bases). The V and J ends lost 2 bases and 5 bases respectively, with 22 bases between them. Germline lookup yields CDR1 SGDLS and CDR2 YYNGEE. The CDR3 length is 17 residues. CDR3: CASSVRQSVGRWTEAFF. The DNA of the CDR3 is TGTGCCAGCAGCGTGCGACAGAGCGTGGGGAGATGGACTGAAGCTTTCTTT.

The chain is built from TRBV6-5 and TRBJ2-1, with 9 bases lining up with TRBD1. The CDR3 runs to 15 residues. The germline V gene encodes CDR1 MNHEY and CDR2 SVGAGI. With V trimmed by 6 bases and J by 8 bases, 11 bases remained unmatched. CDR3 region: CASSSYKGQGDEQFF. As DNA, the CDR3 is TGTGCCAGCAGCTCGTATAAGGGACAGGGAGATGAGCAGTTCTTC.

This sequence joins TRBV19 and TRBJ1-4, with D maybe TRBD1 (6 bases). CDR1 is LNHDA, CDR2 SQIVND, per germline (reference sequence). CDR3 length: 15 amino acids. Trimming removed 4 bases from V and 4 bases from J, with 13 bases in between. In DNA form, the CDR3 reads TGTGCCAGTAGTACTCAGGGGTACTATAATGAAAAACTGTTTTTT. This gives the protein CASSTQGYYNEKLFF.